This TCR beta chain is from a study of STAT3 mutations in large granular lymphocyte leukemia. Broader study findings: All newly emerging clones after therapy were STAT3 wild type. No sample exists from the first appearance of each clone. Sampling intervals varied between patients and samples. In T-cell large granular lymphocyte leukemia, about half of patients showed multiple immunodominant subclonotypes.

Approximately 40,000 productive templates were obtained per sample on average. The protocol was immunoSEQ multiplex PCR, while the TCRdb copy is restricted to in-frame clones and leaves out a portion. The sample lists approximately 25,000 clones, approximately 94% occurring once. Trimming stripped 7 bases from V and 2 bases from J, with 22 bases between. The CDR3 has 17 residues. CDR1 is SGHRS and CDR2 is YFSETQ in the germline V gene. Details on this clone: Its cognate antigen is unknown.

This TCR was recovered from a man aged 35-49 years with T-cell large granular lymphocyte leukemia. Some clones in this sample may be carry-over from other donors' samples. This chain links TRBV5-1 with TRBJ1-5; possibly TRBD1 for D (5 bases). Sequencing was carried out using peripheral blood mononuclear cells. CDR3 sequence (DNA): TGCGCCAGCCTAGGGGAGGATGAGTGCGTGGGCAATCAGCCCCAGCATTTT. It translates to CASLGEDECVGNQPQHF.